This TCR beta chain was recorded in a study of blood T cell repertoires in COVID-19. Study-wide background: In each case, the material was cDNA or gDNA derived from T cells, B-cell-depleted T cells, or PBMCs.

In the original analysis: Researchers report that nucleated cell counts were estimated from reference gene primer amplification. Measured with immunoSEQ multiplex PCR; TCRdb has only the in-frame clones, and not every one. V and J calls and clone size are given by that table; D and trimming were obtained from the DNA. The data show roughly 180,000 clones, 75% to 90% seen once. Recovered Cohort 3 donors showed two negative PCRs, clearance, or symptom resolution. From germline, CDR1 is MNHEY and CDR2 SVGAGI. Trimming removed 8 bases from V and 4 bases from J; junction bases left unmatched: 5. The CDR3 has 14 residues.

The sequenced sample consisted of PBMCs or T cells enriched from blood (not recorded which). This sequence was found in a man aged 40-49 years who had recovered from COVID-19. The rearrangement uses TRBV6-5 and TRBJ1-3, with TRBD1 identical over 10 bases. CDR3 sequence (DNA): TGTGCCAGCGCGGACAGGGGGAAAGGAAACACCATATATTTT. Its protein product is CASADRGKGNTIYF.